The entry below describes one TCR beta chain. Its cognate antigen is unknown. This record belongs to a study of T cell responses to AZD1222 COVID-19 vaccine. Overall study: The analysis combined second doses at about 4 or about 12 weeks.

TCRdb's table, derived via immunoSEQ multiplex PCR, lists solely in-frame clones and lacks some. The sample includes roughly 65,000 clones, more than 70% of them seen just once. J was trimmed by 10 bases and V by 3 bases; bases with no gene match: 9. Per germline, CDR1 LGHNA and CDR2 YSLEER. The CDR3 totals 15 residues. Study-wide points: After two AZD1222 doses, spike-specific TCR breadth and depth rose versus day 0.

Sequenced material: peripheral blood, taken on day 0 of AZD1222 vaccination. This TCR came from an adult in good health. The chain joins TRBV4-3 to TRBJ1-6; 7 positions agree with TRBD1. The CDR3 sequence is CASSQLTGSLSPLHF. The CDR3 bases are TGCGCCAGCAGCCAGTTGACAGGGAGCTTATCACCCCTCCACTTT.